A selection of T cell receptor beta chains follows, all from one sample in a study of cytomegalovirus exposure and HLA in healthy donors. Repertoires were generated with immunoSEQ multiplex PCR, while TCRdb's copy carries only in-frame clones and drops some. Among around 100,000 clones listed, about 81% were seen once. Sequencing used PBMCs. Receptors were obtained from a man aged 18 to 30 in good health and CMV-seronegative. The CDR3 runs from the conserved cysteine through the conserved F or W. The order of the fields is CDR3 DNA, CDR3 protein, D gene, J gene, V gene, clone size. D genes are given only for firm matches. The size entry is marked missing in some rows and otherwise reads once, few, many or a size class.

CDR3 DNA: TGTGCCAGCAGTTTCCCACCCGGGGGACTAGCGGGAGGCATATGGGGCAAAGATACGCAGTATTTT
CDR3 protein: CASSFPPGGLAGGIWGKDTQYF
D gene: TRBD2
J gene: TRBJ2-3
V gene: TRBV27
clone size: -

CDR3 DNA: TGTGCCACCAGCAGAGGGACTAGCGAGAGCACAGATACGCAGTATTTT
CDR3 protein: CATSRGTSESTDTQYF
D gene: TRBD2
J gene: TRBJ2-3
V gene: TRBV15
clone size: -

CDR3 DNA: TGTGCCAGTAGTACCCCAGCGGGGGGGGCTTATGGCTACACCTTC
CDR3 protein: CASSTPAGGAYGYTF
D gene: -
J gene: TRBJ1-2
V gene: TRBV19
clone size: once

CDR3 DNA: TGTGCCAGCAGCTTTCAGACTAGCGGGATTAGCACAGATACGCAGTATTTT
CDR3 protein: CASSFQTSGISTDTQYF
D gene: TRBD2
J gene: TRBJ2-3
V gene: TRBV7-6
clone size: -

CDR3 DNA: TGTGCCAGCAGGAAGACAGGAACGGCTTTCTTT
CDR3 protein: CASRKTGTAFF
D gene: -
J gene: TRBJ1-1
V gene: TRBV27
clone size: -

CDR3 DNA: TGTGCCAGCAGTCCGCCGGGACAGATGTTCCTAGGGGACGAGCAGTACTTC
CDR3 protein: CASSPPGQMFLGDEQYF
D gene: TRBD1
J gene: TRBJ2-7
V gene: TRBV28
clone size: -

CDR3 DNA: TGTGCCACGAACAGGGGAAAGACTGAAGCTTTCTTT
CDR3 protein: CATNRGKTEAFF
D gene: TRBD1
J gene: TRBJ1-1
V gene: TRBV7-9
clone size: -

CDR3 DNA: TGCGCCAGCAGCTTGGCGCCAGGGGATTACTACGAGCAGTACTTC
CDR3 protein: CASSLAPGDYYEQYF
D gene: -
J gene: TRBJ2-7
V gene: TRBV5-1
clone size: -

CDR3 DNA: TGTGCCAGTAGTATTCGGGATTTTGATAACTATGGCTACACCTTC
CDR3 protein: CASSIRDFDNYGYTF
D gene: -
J gene: TRBJ1-2
V gene: TRBV19
clone size: -

CDR3 DNA: TGTGCCTGGACATCAGGCTTGAGCAATCAGCCCCAGCATTTT
CDR3 protein: CAWTSGLSNQPQHF
D gene: -
J gene: TRBJ1-5
V gene: TRBV30
clone size: -

CDR3 DNA: TGTGCCTTCGCTTCCCGGGACAGTCCTTCTCAAGAGCAGTACTTC
CDR3 protein: CAFASRDSPSQEQYF
D gene: TRBD1
J gene: TRBJ2-7
V gene: TRBV30
clone size: -

CDR3 DNA: TGTGCCAGCAGTCTTTACGGACAGGGCGGCAATCAGCCCCAGCATTTT
CDR3 protein: CASSLYGQGGNQPQHF
D gene: TRBD1
J gene: TRBJ1-5
V gene: TRBV27
clone size: -

CDR3 DNA: TGCGCCAGCAGCTTGGATTTGGGGCCTGGGAGCTACACCTTC
CDR3 protein: CASSLDLGPGSYTF
D gene: -
J gene: TRBJ1-2
V gene: TRBV5-1
clone size: -

CDR3 DNA: TGTGCCAGCAGCTTAGGACGGACTAGCGGCAACTACGAGCAGTACTTC
CDR3 protein: CASSLGRTSGNYEQYF
D gene: TRBD2
J gene: TRBJ2-7
V gene: TRBV13
clone size: -

CDR3 DNA: TGTGCCAGTAGTTCCCGCCCGACAGGGAGTCGTCAGCCCCAGCATTTT
CDR3 protein: CASSSRPTGSRQPQHF
D gene: TRBD1
J gene: TRBJ1-5
V gene: TRBV19
clone size: few

CDR3 DNA: TGTGCCAGCTCGGGGAGGGGTTGGACTGGAAACACCATATATTTT
CDR3 protein: CASSGRGWTGNTIYF
D gene: -
J gene: TRBJ1-3
V gene: TRBV9
clone size: -

CDR3 DNA: TGTGCCAGCAGCGTAGGACAGGGTGGCTACGAGCAGTACTTC
CDR3 protein: CASSVGQGGYEQYF
D gene: TRBD1
J gene: TRBJ2-7
V gene: TRBV9
clone size: -

CDR3 DNA: TGTGCCATCAGTATAGCGGTAACCTACGAGCAGTACTTC
CDR3 protein: CAISIAVTYEQYF
D gene: -
J gene: TRBJ2-7
V gene: TRBV10-3
clone size: -

CDR3 DNA: TGTGCCAGCAGTGAAGGGAGTAGGTCCTACAATGAGCAGTTCTTC
CDR3 protein: CASSEGSRSYNEQFF
D gene: -
J gene: TRBJ2-1
V gene: TRBV6-1
clone size: few

CDR3 DNA: TGTGCCAGCAACTCGGGGCAGGGGGCGAAGACCCAGTACTTC
CDR3 protein: CASNSGQGAKTQYF
D gene: TRBD1
J gene: TRBJ2-5
V gene: TRBV6-1
clone size: once

CDR3 DNA: TGTGCCAGCAGCGTCGGGACATCGAACACTGAAGCTTTCTTT
CDR3 protein: CASSVGTSNTEAFF
D gene: -
J gene: TRBJ1-1
V gene: TRBV9
clone size: -

CDR3 DNA: TGTGCCAGCAGCTTGCAGGGGGGAACTGAAGCTTTCTTT
CDR3 protein: CASSLQGGTEAFF
D gene: TRBD1
J gene: TRBJ1-1
V gene: TRBV5-6
clone size: -

CDR3 DNA: TGTGCCAGTAGTATCGGGGTAATGGGCAATCAGCCCCAGCATTTT
CDR3 protein: CASSIGVMGNQPQHF
D gene: -
J gene: TRBJ1-5
V gene: TRBV19
clone size: -

CDR3 DNA: TGTGCCAGCAGCACTGACAGATACACCGGGGAGCTGTTTTTT
CDR3 protein: CASSTDRYTGELFF
D gene: -
J gene: TRBJ2-2
V gene: TRBV6-1
clone size: once

CDR3 DNA: TGCGCCAGCAGCTCCTCGGGGGACGCAAACACCATATATTTT
CDR3 protein: CASSSSGDANTIYF
D gene: -
J gene: TRBJ1-3
V gene: TRBV5-1
clone size: -

CDR3 DNA: TGCGCCAGCAGTGAGCCGACCATGAAAGACAGGGGGAAGTATGGCTACACCTTC
CDR3 protein: CASSEPTMKDRGKYGYTF
D gene: TRBD1
J gene: TRBJ1-2
V gene: TRBV10-2
clone size: -

CDR3 DNA: TGCGCCAGCAGCCGGGGACTAGCGGGAGTAGAGCAGTTCTTC
CDR3 protein: CASSRGLAGVEQFF
D gene: TRBD2
J gene: TRBJ2-1
V gene: TRBV5-1
clone size: few

CDR3 DNA: TGTGCCATCAGTGATTCGGGCCGAGGGACAGATACGCAGTATTTT
CDR3 protein: CAISDSGRGTDTQYF
D gene: -
J gene: TRBJ2-3
V gene: TRBV10-3
clone size: few

CDR3 DNA: TGCGCCAGCAGTTTTACTAGTCTTCGGGGCAATGAGCAGTTCTTC
CDR3 protein: CASSFTSLRGNEQFF
D gene: -
J gene: TRBJ2-1
V gene: TRBV5-1
clone size: -

CDR3 DNA: TGTGCCAGCAGCACGAGGGAATCCTACGAGCAGTACTTC
CDR3 protein: CASSTRESYEQYF
D gene: -
J gene: TRBJ2-7
V gene: TRBV5-4
clone size: -

CDR3 DNA: TGTGCCAGCGTCGGTGGTGCGGGCACAGATACGCAGTATTTT
CDR3 protein: CASVGGAGTDTQYF
D gene: -
J gene: TRBJ2-3
V gene: TRBV7-9
clone size: -

CDR3 DNA: TGTGCCAGCAGCCGTAGCGGGAGACCAGATACGCAGTATTTT
CDR3 protein: CASSRSGRPDTQYF
D gene: TRBD2
J gene: TRBJ2-3
V gene: TRBV11-3
clone size: -

CDR3 DNA: TGTGCCAGCAGTCCGATAGACAGGATCAATCAGCCCCAGCATTTT
CDR3 protein: CASSPIDRINQPQHF
D gene: -
J gene: TRBJ1-5
V gene: TRBV27
clone size: few

CDR3 DNA: TGTGCCAGCCTCATCTGGGGGACTAGCGGGAGCTCCTACAATGAGCAGTTCTTC
CDR3 protein: CASLIWGTSGSSYNEQFF
D gene: TRBD2
J gene: TRBJ2-1
V gene: TRBV7-9
clone size: -

CDR3 DNA: TGCGCCAGCAGCTTGTCTCGGAGCGGGGGGCCCCAGCATTTT
CDR3 protein: CASSLSRSGGPQHF
D gene: -
J gene: TRBJ1-5
V gene: TRBV5-1
clone size: once

CDR3 DNA: TGTGCCAGCAGCTTCCGATCTAGGACTAGCGGCCAGGGCAATGAGCAGTTCTTC
CDR3 protein: CASSFRSRTSGQGNEQFF
D gene: TRBD2
J gene: TRBJ2-1
V gene: TRBV11-3
clone size: -

CDR3 DNA: TGTGCCAGCAGTACTGGTGGGACAGGGAACACCTTC
CDR3 protein: CASSTGGTGNTF
D gene: TRBD1
J gene: TRBJ1-2
V gene: TRBV6-5
clone size: -

CDR3 DNA: TGTGCCAGCAGTTCAGGGGCAACTAGCGGAGGAGATACGCAGTATTTT
CDR3 protein: CASSSGATSGGDTQYF
D gene: TRBD2
J gene: TRBJ2-3
V gene: TRBV28
clone size: -

CDR3 DNA: TGTGCTAGCAGCGTGAGACAGGGGTTGGGGGAGACCCAGTACTTC
CDR3 protein: CASSVRQGLGETQYF
D gene: TRBD1
J gene: TRBJ2-5
V gene: TRBV7-7
clone size: once

CDR3 DNA: TGTGCCAGTCAACGCGGTAGCGGGAACCCTTACAATGAGCAGTTCTTC
CDR3 protein: CASQRGSGNPYNEQFF
D gene: TRBD2
J gene: TRBJ2-1
V gene: TRBV7-9
clone size: -

CDR3 DNA: TGTGCCAGCAGCTTAGTGACAGGGGGGCCGAACACTGAAGCTTTCTTT
CDR3 protein: CASSLVTGGPNTEAFF
D gene: TRBD1
J gene: TRBJ1-1
V gene: TRBV7-2
clone size: -

CDR3 DNA: TGTGCCAGCAGCTTATTGCGGGGACGGGGGGTTCAGACTGAAGCTTTCTTT
CDR3 protein: CASSLLRGRGVQTEAFF
D gene: -
J gene: TRBJ1-1
V gene: TRBV7-6
clone size: -

CDR3 DNA: TGCGCCAGCAGCTTAGCTAGCGGATCTAGCACAGATACGCAGTATTTT
CDR3 protein: CASSLASGSSTDTQYF
D gene: TRBD2
J gene: TRBJ2-3
V gene: TRBV5-1
clone size: -

CDR3 DNA: TGTGCCAGCTCAACAGGGATACTGGGGGCCAACGTCCTGACTTTC
CDR3 protein: CASSTGILGANVLTF
D gene: -
J gene: TRBJ2-6
V gene: TRBV18
clone size: -

CDR3 DNA: TGTGCCAGCAGCTTTGTTCCTGGACTAGCGGCGTCCTACGAGCAGTACTTC
CDR3 protein: CASSFVPGLAASYEQYF
D gene: TRBD2
J gene: TRBJ2-7
V gene: TRBV28
clone size: -

CDR3 DNA: TGTGCCAGCAGAAACCGCGGTCTGGGGGGTGAAGCTTTCTTT
CDR3 protein: CASRNRGLGGEAFF
D gene: -
J gene: TRBJ1-1
V gene: TRBV27
clone size: -

CDR3 DNA: TGTGCCAGCAGGGACAGGGATTTTGGAAACACCATATATTTT
CDR3 protein: CASRDRDFGNTIYF
D gene: TRBD1
J gene: TRBJ1-3
V gene: TRBV6-5
clone size: once

CDR3 DNA: TGTGCAAGTCGCCCATCGAGGACAGGCAAAAGCAATCAGCCCCAGCATTTT
CDR3 protein: CASRPSRTGKSNQPQHF
D gene: -
J gene: TRBJ1-5
V gene: TRBV12-2
clone size: -

CDR3 DNA: TGTGCCAGCAGCGTAGGGGGCGAAGATACGCAGTATTTT
CDR3 protein: CASSVGGEDTQYF
D gene: -
J gene: TRBJ2-3
V gene: TRBV9
clone size: -

CDR3 DNA: TGTGCCAGCAGTTACGCCAATCGCGGTCAGAACTATGGCTACACCTTC
CDR3 protein: CASSYANRGQNYGYTF
D gene: -
J gene: TRBJ1-2
V gene: TRBV6-5
clone size: -

CDR3 DNA: TGTGCCAGCGGGGGCGTAGCGGGAGGGGAAGAGACCCAGTACTTC
CDR3 protein: CASGGVAGGEETQYF
D gene: TRBD2
J gene: TRBJ2-5
V gene: TRBV27
clone size: -

CDR3 DNA: TGTGCCAGCAGCCGGACAGGGGATGGCTACACCTTC
CDR3 protein: CASSRTGDGYTF
D gene: TRBD1
J gene: TRBJ1-2
V gene: TRBV6-5
clone size: -

CDR3 DNA: TGTGCCAGCTGTCCAAAACTCTCCCGGTACTTC
CDR3 protein: CASCPKLSRYF
D gene: -
J gene: TRBJ2-4
V gene: TRBV21-1
clone size: once